The 6 T cell receptor delta chains below come from one sample, sequenced in a study of gamma delta lymphoproliferative disorders and STAT genes. Genomic DNA from isolated PBMCs served as the sequencing template. TCRdb reapplied CATT to the multiplex PCR reads. Of several hundred delta-chain clones in the sample, 1.5% to 1.7% were seen once. The specimen was blood. The origin of the receptors is a human donor in good health.

This clone turned up a few times. TCRdb shows a much larger clone's protein in place of this DNA's translation, and the two differ at residue 9, likely through a read error; the protein shown is translated from the DNA. V and J are TRDV3 and TRDJ1; 10 bases align to TRDD3. Germline assignment: CDR1 TVYSNPD and CDR2 GDNSRS (reference sequence). V dropped 1 base and J dropped 2; count of bases not matched to a gene: 31. CDR3 length equals 23 residues. Here the CDR3 reads CAFTPSPFRTGGGGIRRTDKLIF. The DNA of the CDR3 is TGTGCCTTTACCCCCTCCCCCTTCCGAACGGGCGGGGGGGGGATACGCCGGACCGATAAACTCATCTTT.

This clone has only a few counts. The TCRdb protein comes from a much larger clone and disagrees with this DNA's translation at residue 16, likely due to a read error; the protein given here is derived from the DNA. This rearrangement joins TRDV1 to TRDJ1; maybe TRDD2 (8 bases). The CDR3 runs to 22 residues. V was shortened by 2 bases and J by 10 bases, with 41 bases between the two germline ends. Germline CDR1 reads TSWWSYY; CDR2 reads QGS. The CDR3: CALGEAFFLLVGYSGSTRGLIF. In nucleotides, the CDR3 is TGTGCTCTTGGGGAAGCTTTCTTCCTACTCGTGGGATACTCGGGGTCCACTAGGGGACTCATCTTT.

In regard to this clone: This DNA's translation differs at residues 6 and 13 from TCRdb's protein, which comes from a much larger clone; a read error is likely, and the protein shown is translated from the DNA. The chain employs TRAV38-2/DV8 and TRDJ1, with 9 bases fitting TRDD3. CDR3 length: 17 amino acids. Germline V lookup: CDR1 TSESDYY, CDR2 QEAYKQQN. The CDR3: CAYSTLTGGPYTGKLIF. In DNA, the CDR3 is TGTGCTTATAGTACCCTGACTGGGGGACCTTACACCGGTAAACTCATCTTT.

This clone occurred a few times. With a far larger clone one base away, a read error is the likely cause. The sample carries other DNA sequences with the same CDR3. The chain carries TRDV2 and TRDJ1; 7 positions match TRDD3. Germline loops: CDR1 GEAIGNYY, CDR2 EKD. This CDR3 has 16 residues. The CDR3 DNA is TGTGCCTGTGACACTCTGGGGGGGACGTACACCGATAAACTCATTTTT. Its translation is CACDTLGGTYTDKLIF.

This clone was counted a few times. A far larger clone lies a single base away; this is likely a read error. The sample holds other DNA sequences that translate to the same CDR3. The chain has TRDV2 and TRDJ1, with D perhaps matching TRDD3 (6 bases). The CDR3 covers 21 residues. Germline-derived CDR1 and CDR2 are GEAIGNYY and EKD. Trimming removed 0 bases from V and 1 base from J, with 29 bases in between. The chain's CDR3 is CACDTVGKTGGLGESTDKLIF. CDR3 bases: TGTGCCTGTGACACCGTAGGGAAAACCGGGGGACTTGGGGAGTCCACCGATAAACTCATCTTT.

Of note for this clone: TCRdb attributes to this sequence the protein of a much larger clone, which differs from the DNA translation at residue 14; a read error is likely, and the protein displayed is translated from the DNA. The chain's CDR3 is CALGELHFSSSGFPFLRTDKLIF. CDR3 coding DNA: TGTGCTCTTGGGGAACTCCACTTTTCTTCCTCCGGGTTTCCGTTTTTAAGAACCGATAAACTCATCTTT. This chain connects TRDV1 to TRDJ1; TRDD2 is a possible D gene (6 bases). V was pared by 0 bases and J by 2 bases, with 34 bases between. There are 23 residues in the CDR3. Germline loops: CDR1 TSWWSYY, CDR2 QGS.